The rows below give T cell receptor beta chains drawn from one sample of a study of neurological immune-mediated disorders. TCRdb re-called the 5' RACE reads through MiXCR, storing one row per CDR3 protein. The table includes around 19,000 distinct CDR3 sequences, about 10% detected once. Sequences were obtained from CD8+ T cells from blood. These receptors were taken from a woman aged 45-59 years in good health. Both conserved end residues are part of each CDR3. The D gene is left open where the match is weak. Expanded clones get a size class; other rows say once, few or many, or leave the size out.

d_gene,abundance,j_gene,v_gene,CDR3nt,CDR3aa
-,many,TRBJ2-7,TRBV28,TGTGCCAGCAGTCCCCCGGGGGCGGTCTACGAGCAGTACTTC,CASSPPGAVYEQYF
-,many,TRBJ2-7,TRBV9,TGTGCCAGCAGCGTTGGTGGAAACTCGATCTACGAGCAGTACTTC,CASSVGGNSIYEQYF
-,many,TRBJ1-1,TRBV24-1,TGTGCCACCAGTGATTCACAGGGTTCGAACACTGAAGCTTTCTTT,CATSDSQGSNTEAFF
-,-,TRBJ1-6,TRBV6-5,TGTGCCAGCAGCCGGGACATGGCGAATTCACCCCTCCACTTT,CASSRDMANSPLHF
-,many,TRBJ2-7,TRBV27,TGTGCCAGCGCCCGAGGCATGGCCACCTACGAGCAGTACTTC,CASARGMATYEQYF
TRBD2,many,TRBJ2-1,TRBV19,TGTGCCAGTACCACACTAGCGACCGGCGGTGAGCAGTTCTTC,CASTTLATGGEQFF
TRBD1,many,TRBJ1-2,TRBV4-3,TGCGCCAGCAGCAGGGGGCCGTGGGGCTACACCTTC,CASSRGPWGYTF
-,-,TRBJ1-2,TRBV7-9,TGTGCCAGCAGCCGTTGGGGGTCTAACTATGGCTACACCTTC,CASSRWGSNYGYTF
-,medium-sized,TRBJ2-7,TRBV29-1,TGCAGCGTGGAAATAAGAGGGGGCTACGAGCAGTACTTC,CSVEIRGGYEQYF
-,many,TRBJ2-1,TRBV6-1,TGTGCCAGCAAGAGTTACAATGAGCAGTTCTTC,CASKSYNEQFF
-,many,TRBJ1-5,TRBV6-1,TGTGCCAGCATAGGCACCCCTGAGGAGCCCCAGCATTTT,CASIGTPEEPQHF
TRBD1,many,TRBJ2-7,TRBV29-1,TGCAGCGGATGGACAGGGGCGAACTACGAGCAGTACTTC,CSGWTGANYEQYF
-,many,TRBJ2-1,TRBV7-9,TGTGCCAGCAGCAGATGGGACACCGTCTACAATGAGCAGTTCTTC,CASSRWDTVYNEQFF
-,many,TRBJ2-7,TRBV6-6,TGTGCCAGCAGTTACCTGGGCGGGGAAATCTACGAGCAGTACTTC,CASSYLGGEIYEQYF
-,many,TRBJ2-6,TRBV14,TGTGCCAGCAGCCGGGGGTCTGGGGCCAACGTCCTGACTTTC,CASSRGSGANVLTF
-,many,TRBJ1-5,TRBV7-9,TGTGCCAGCAGCACGGAGGGACGGGCCCAGCATTTT,CASSTEGRAQHF
TRBD2,many,TRBJ2-1,TRBV9,TGTGCCAGCAGCGTTGGGACTAGCGCTTACAATGAGCAGTTCTTC,CASSVGTSAYNEQFF
-,many,TRBJ2-7,TRBV28,TGTGCCAGCAGTTTAGGAGTGGCGGGTATCGGCTACGAGCAGTACTTC,CASSLGVAGIGYEQYF
-,many,TRBJ2-3,TRBV20-1,TGCAGTGCTAGAGATCTGCGGGCAGATACGCAGTATTTT,CSARDLRADTQYF
-,many,TRBJ2-1,TRBV20-1,TGCAGTGCTAGCCATCGTGGGGATGAGCAGTTCTTC,CSASHRGDEQFF
-,many,TRBJ2-7,TRBV5-1,TGCGCCAGCAGCTTGGAGGTAACGGGGGCGGGGTACGAGCAGTACTTC,CASSLEVTGAGYEQYF
TRBD1,many,TRBJ2-2,TRBV5-6,TGTGCCAGCAGCTTGGGGACAGGGAGCAGGGAGCTGTTTTTT,CASSLGTGSRELFF
-,many,TRBJ1-1,TRBV20-1,TGCAGTGCTTACACAGGAACGAACACTGAAGCTTTCTTT,CSAYTGTNTEAFF
-,many,TRBJ1-5,TRBV6-2/TRBV6-3,TGTGCCAGCAGTTACTCAGGGCTGAATCAGCCCCAGCATTTT,CASSYSGLNQPQHF
TRBD1,-,TRBJ1-3,TRBV7-9,TGTGCCAGCAGCGTCGGACAGGCTGGAAACACCATATATTTT,CASSVGQAGNTIYF
-,many,TRBJ1-1,TRBV11-3,TGTGCCAGCAGCTTAGGGACGAACACTGAAGCTTTCTTT,CASSLGTNTEAFF
-,many,TRBJ1-2,TRBV7-8,TGTGCCAGCAGCTCGGGCCAGAACTATGGCTACACCTTC,CASSSGQNYGYTF
-,many,TRBJ1-5,TRBV7-8,TGTGCCAGCAGCTTATTCGGCTTTTCTAGCAATCAGCCCCAGCATTTT,CASSLFGFSSNQPQHF
TRBD2,-,TRBJ2-3,TRBV7-8,TGTGCCAGCAGCACCAGCGGGACTAGCGGGAGGGATACGCAGTATTTT,CASSTSGTSGRDTQYF
-,many,TRBJ1-4,TRBV18,TGTGCCAGCTCTCCCGAGAAGGGCAAGGGAAAACTGTTTTTT,CASSPEKGKGKLFF
TRBD2,many,TRBJ2-7,TRBV7-2,TGTGCCAGCAGCACTTTGGGGGGGGGGACCTACGAGCAGTACTTC,CASSTLGGGTYEQYF
-,many,TRBJ1-2,TRBV4-1,TGCGCCAGCAGCCAAACTACAGGAGCCCCAAACTATGGCTACACCTTC,CASSQTTGAPNYGYTF
-,medium-sized,TRBJ2-7,TRBV29-1,TGCAGCGTTGAGACGGAAGAATACTACGAGCAGTACTTC,CSVETEEYYEQYF
-,many,TRBJ2-3,TRBV7-3,TGTGCCAGCAGTTCGGGGGCGGCAGGGGCCCTTGGCGATACGCAGTATTTT,CASSSGAAGALGDTQYF
-,many,TRBJ1-5,TRBV28,TGTGCCAGCAGCGTCCGGGACAGCAATCAGCCCCAGCATTTT,CASSVRDSNQPQHF
TRBD1,many,TRBJ2-5,TRBV3-1,TGTGCCAGTCAGCTCCAAGACAGGGGACAAGAGACCCAGTACTTC,CASQLQDRGQETQYF
-,many,TRBJ1-1,TRBV12-3/TRBV12-4,TGTGCCAGCAGTCCAGGATACGCTGAAGCTTTCTTT,CASSPGYAEAFF
-,many,TRBJ2-7,TRBV6-2/TRBV6-3,TGTGCCAGCAGATCGGCAATACCGGGACGAATGGGGGAGCAGTACTTC,CASRSAIPGRMGEQYF
TRBD1,few,TRBJ2-1,TRBV5-6,TGTGCCAGCAGCTGGGGGGACAGGGGGCGAAAGTTCTTC,CASSWGDRGRKFF
-,many,TRBJ2-1,TRBV13,TGTGCCAGCAGCCCGGACTTGTACAATGAGCAGTTCTTC,CASSPDLYNEQFF
TRBD2,medium-sized,TRBJ2-5,TRBV20-1,TGCAGTGCTAGAATGGTCGGGGGGGGCGAGACCCAGTACTTC,CSARMVGGGETQYF
TRBD1,many,TRBJ2-1,TRBV28,TGTGCCAGCAGTTTTGCCAGGGGGCTCGACAATGAGCAGTTCTTC,CASSFARGLDNEQFF
-,many,TRBJ1-2,TRBV5-6,TGTGCCAGCAGCTTGGGAGGCTCTGGCTATGGCTACACCTTC,CASSLGGSGYGYTF
-,many,TRBJ2-7,TRBV7-9,TGTGCCAGCAGCTCTCGGGACCGCTCCTACGAGCAGTACTTC,CASSSRDRSYEQYF
-,medium-sized,TRBJ1-2,TRBV20-1,TGCAGTGCTTTCCCCGAGGGGGAGGGCTATGGCTACACCTTC,CSAFPEGEGYGYTF
TRBD2,many,TRBJ2-1,TRBV3-1,TGTGCCAGCAGCCAGGTGGGCGGGAGTACCGACAATGAGCAGTTCTTC,CASSQVGGSTDNEQFF
-,many,TRBJ1-5,TRBV29-1,TGCAGCGTCCGACGGGAGGGTCAGCCCCAGCATTTT,CSVRREGQPQHF
TRBD1,many,TRBJ2-3,TRBV28,TGTGCCAGCGACGACAGGGGCACAGATACGCAGTATTTT,CASDDRGTDTQYF
TRBD2,many,TRBJ2-7,TRBV28,TGTGCCAGCAGTTCCTCTAGCGGGGGTTGGGAGCAGTACTTC,CASSSSSGGWEQYF
-,many,TRBJ1-1,TRBV13,TGTGCCAGCAGCTTAGGCCGACAGTTTGAAGCTTTCTTT,CASSLGRQFEAFF
TRBD2,many,TRBJ2-1,TRBV18,TGTGCCAGCTCGCCTAGCGGGGGATACAATGAGCAGTTCTTC,CASSPSGGYNEQFF
-,many,TRBJ2-7,TRBV5-6,TGTGCCAGCAGCGACGTCAACGAGCAGTACTTC,CASSDVNEQYF